Listed below are T cell receptor beta chains from one sample, sequenced in a study of blood T cells in healthy people across ages. TCRdb re-called the 5' RACE reads through MiXCR, storing one row per CDR3 protein. Among approximately 1,000,000 distinct CDR3 sequences, more than 30% were seen once, and the ten largest hold around 13%. The sequenced material came from blood. Source of these receptors: a man younger than 35 in good health. The CDR3 runs from the conserved cysteine through the conserved F or W. D genes are given only for firm matches. Not every row has a clone size; where given, it reads once, few, many or a size class.

V	size	J	D	CDR3	DNA
TRBV19	-	TRBJ1-5	TRBD1	CASDRGRDYSNQPQHF	TGTGCCAGTGACAGGGGTCGCGATTATAGCAATCAGCCCCAGCATTTT
TRBV4-1	-	TRBJ1-4	TRBD1	CASSPLSDRGLDEKLFF	TGCGCCAGCAGCCCACTTTCAGACAGGGGGCTAGATGAAAAACTGTTTTTT
TRBV10-3	-	TRBJ2-3	-	CAISGQTYTDTQYF	TGTGCCATCAGCGGACAGACTTACACAGATACGCAGTATTTT
TRBV29-1	-	TRBJ1-1	-	CSVEGGIPNTEAFF	TGCAGCGTTGAAGGAGGAATCCCGAACACTGAAGCTTTCTTT
TRBV20-1	few	TRBJ2-3	-	CSPRNSDTDTQYF	TGCAGTCCTCGAAACAGTGACACAGATACGCAGTATTTT
TRBV27	-	TRBJ1-2	-	CASSWDPGYGYTF	TGTGCCAGCTCATGGGACCCCGGTTATGGCTACACCTTC
TRBV20-1	few	TRBJ2-1	-	CSALAGLRDNEQFF	TGCAGTGCCCTTGCTGGCCTACGCGACAATGAGCAGTTCTTC
TRBV25-1	-	TRBJ1-6	-	CASSEFKGWNSPPHF	TGTGCCAGCAGTGAATTCAAGGGTTGGAATTCACCCCCCCACTTT
TRBV12-3/TRBV12-4	-	TRBJ1-5	-	CAGSFRINQPQHF	TGTGCCGGCAGTTTTAGAATCAATCAGCCCCAGCATTTT
TRBV2	-	TRBJ1-1	-	CASRPGRGLNTEAFF	TGTGCCAGCAGACCCGGACGGGGTTTGAACACTGAAGCTTTCTTT
TRBV10-3	few	TRBJ2-7	-	CAIRTDSYEQYF	TGTGCCATCAGAACAGACTCCTACGAGCAGTACTTC
TRBV4-3	few	TRBJ2-6	TRBD1	CASSQVDRDSDVLTF	TGCGCCAGCAGCCAAGTGGACAGGGATAGTGACGTCCTGACTTTC
TRBV4-1	few	TRBJ2-3	-	CASSSPGGPDTQYF	TGCGCCAGCAGCTCTCCCGGGGGGCCAGATACGCAGTATTTT
TRBV4-1	-	TRBJ1-5	TRBD1	CASSQGGQGANQPQHF	TGCGCCAGCAGCCAAGGCGGACAGGGAGCAAATCAGCCCCAGCATTTT
TRBV3-1	many	TRBJ1-1	TRBD1	CASDSGGGQAFF	TGTGCCAGCGACTCAGGGGGCGGGCAAGCTTTCTTT
TRBV12-3/TRBV12-4	few	TRBJ1-1	-	CASSLAAGRAFF	TGTGCCAGCAGTCTAGCGGCGGGGCGGGCTTTCTTT
TRBV29-1	once	TRBJ2-5	TRBD1	CSTWTGNFLETQYF	TGCAGCACCTGGACAGGGAATTTTCTAGAGACCCAGTACTTC
TRBV6-5	-	TRBJ2-7	TRBD1	CASSLVGTGAVYEQYF	TGTGCCAGCAGTTTGGTAGGGACAGGGGCGGTCTACGAGCAGTACTTC
TRBV12-3/TRBV12-4	-	TRBJ1-1	-	CASGFSRDTEAFF	TGTGCCAGCGGTTTTTCCCGAGACACTGAAGCTTTCTTT
TRBV2	few	TRBJ2-5	TRBD2	CASSYIAGASETQYF	TGTGCCAGCAGTTATATAGCGGGAGCCAGCGAGACCCAGTACTTC
TRBV7-2	-	TRBJ1-1	TRBD1	CASSVRDSPNTEAFF	TGTGCCAGCAGCGTTCGGGACAGCCCGAACACTGAAGCTTTCTTT
TRBV20-1	many	TRBJ2-1	-	CSAPNPGAGPNTEQFF	TGCAGTGCTCCAAATCCTGGGGCTGGCCCCAATACTGAGCAGTTCTTC
TRBV5-1	-	TRBJ2-1	-	CASSLAARQETQFF	TGCGCCAGCAGCTTGGCGGCTAGACAAGAGACCCAGTTCTTC
TRBV5-1	few	TRBJ1-4	-	CASTAGTEDEKLFF	TGCGCCAGCACGGCCGGGACGGAAGATGAAAAACTGTTTTTT
TRBV28	many	TRBJ2-4	-	CASTQQGVDIQYF	TGTGCCAGCACCCAACAGGGCGTGGACATTCAGTACTTC
TRBV2	-	TRBJ2-1	-	CASRAGTDSYNEQFF	TGTGCCAGCAGGGCGGGGACGGATTCCTACAATGAGCAGTTCTTC
TRBV7-9	-	TRBJ2-2	-	CASSPDRERGRRELFF	TGTGCCAGCAGCCCGGACAGGGAGCGGGGTAGACGGGAGCTGTTTTTT
TRBV20-1	few	TRBJ2-7	-	CSARSAGSSSYEQYF	TGCAGTGCTAGATCAGCAGGGTCCAGCTCCTACGAGCAGTACTTC
TRBV4-3	-	TRBJ2-1	TRBD2	CASSQDVGGSYNEQFF	TGCGCCAGCAGCCAAGATGTGGGGGGGTCCTACAATGAGCAGTTCTTC